The present TCR beta chain was sequenced within a study of PD-1 blockade in classical Hodgkin lymphoma. In the study overall: Nivolumab dosed at 3 mg/kg went to patients intravenously every 2 weeks. Study findings and constraints: Compared with baseline, CD4+ but not CD8+ TCR diversity had risen significantly by C4D1.

Sequencing used immunoSEQ multiplex PCR; TCRdb keeps in-frame clones, though not all of them. The sample contains almost 85,000 clones, about nine tenths of which appear only once. This CDR3 is 17 amino acids long. Germline V gene data show CDR1 as SGHKS and CDR2 as YYEKEE (reference sequence). Trimming cost V 0 bases and J 3 bases; bases outside gene matches: 7. For this clone: Antigen: not known.

All patients experienced relapse after autologous stem cell transplantation, and brentuximab vedotin exposure was variable. Material: peripheral blood mononuclear cells (PBMCs), obtained at baseline. The rearrangement links TRBV5-5 to TRBJ2-2; 8 nucleotides align to TRBD2. The sequence derives from a human donor with classical Hodgkin lymphoma. As DNA, the CDR3 is TGTGCCAGCAGCTTGGAAGGACTAGCAGATTACACCGGGGAGCTGTTTTTT. Its protein is CASSLEGLADYTGELFF.